This T cell receptor (beta chain) derives from a study of control samples from healthy donors and cancer patients. Sequencing was performed with immunoSEQ multiplex PCR; in TCRdb, only in-frame clones are kept and a portion is missing. The table records about 170,000 clones, roughly 89% of them present only once. Germline V gene lookup returns CDR1 MDHEN and CDR2 SYDVKM. Trimming pared 6 bases from V and 4 bases from J, leaving 9 bases between. The CDR3 is made up of 12 amino acids. V and J are TRBV28 and TRBJ1-2, with D possibly matching TRBD1 (6 bases). What was sequenced was blood. The sequence was obtained from a woman younger than 45 in good health. CDR3 amino acids: CASRGTLYGYTF. In DNA, the CDR3 is TGTGCCAGCAGAGGGACACTCTATGGCTACACCTTC.